Listed here are 25 T cell receptor beta chains from one sample, sequenced in a study of Ad26.COV2.S vaccination and SARS-CoV-2 variants. Treatment in this sample: approximately 18 received Ad26.COV2.S at low or high dose, single or two shots; a few received placebo; per-sample allocation not given. Sample collection was performed on day 63 after the first vaccine or placebo injection. TCRdb keeps only in-frame clones here, not all; method: immunoSEQ multiplex PCR. The sample yields about 470,000 clones, 90% seen once. The specimen was peripheral blood, collected in a trial of Ad26.COV2.S vaccine versus placebo. These receptors were collected from a person between 18 and 59 years old who received the Ad26.COV2.S COVID-19 vaccine or a placebo.

The chain links TRBV6-2 or TRBV6-3 to TRBJ2-3, with D possibly matching TRBD2 (6 bases). The CDR3 extends over 16 amino acids. The germline CDR1 and CDR2 sequences are MNHEY and SVGEGT. The ends were cut back, 5 bases at V and 2 bases at J, with 17 bases in the middle. CDR3 nucleotide sequence: TGTGCCAGCAGTGAGACTAGTTTCGTCACCACAGATACGCAGTATTTT. This sequence encodes CASSETSFVTTDTQYF.

CDR3 nucleotides: TGTGCCAGCAGTGAACAGGTAGCCCCGGGGTCCACGCAGTATTTT. Its protein product is CASSEQVAPGSTQYF. The chain recombines TRBV2 with TRBJ2-3, with D possibly matching TRBD2 (5 bases). CDR1 is SNHLY and CDR2 is FYNNEI in the germline V gene. This CDR3 spans 15 amino acids. Between the trimmed V and J ends, which lost 2 bases and 9 bases, there was a span of 18 bases.

This chain joins TRBV7-2 and TRBJ1-3, with TRBD1 identical over 9 bases. Germline CDR1 reads SGHTA; CDR2 reads FQGNSA. V was clipped by 5 bases and J by 3 bases; unmatched bases: 14. The CDR3 is 18 amino acids. In DNA, the CDR3 is TGTGCCAGCAGCCCCCTCCCCCTACAGGGGGCGTTTGGAAACACCATATATTTT. Its translation is CASSPLPLQGAFGNTIYF.

The chain couples TRBV5-1 to TRBJ1-1; a possible D gene is TRBD1 (6 bases). V was pared by 1 base and J by 1 base, with 14 bases between. CDR1 is SGHRS and CDR2 is YFSETQ in the germline V gene. CDR3 length equals 16 residues. The CDR3 loop reads CASSLTGSRQNTEAFF. The CDR3 coding sequence is TGCGCCAGCAGCTTGACAGGGTCCCGTCAGAACACTGAAGCTTTCTTT.

This sequence joins TRBV28 and TRBJ2-1; 10 nucleotides align to TRBD1. CDR1 and CDR2 (germline): MDHEN, SYDVKM. The CDR3 consists of 14 residues. Trimming at V came to 6 bases and at J to 5 bases, leaving 4 bases not matched to a gene. The CDR3 sequence: CASSTDRGNNEQFF. DNA for the CDR3: TGTGCCAGCAGCACGGACAGGGGGAACAATGAGCAGTTCTTC.

The V and J genes are TRBV7-3 and TRBJ1-6, with a possible D match to TRBD1 (5 bases). Trimming stripped 4 bases from V and 1 base from J, with 8 bases between. Germline CDR1 and CDR2: SGHTA and FQGTGA. The CDR3 extends over 15 amino acids. CDR3 sequence: CASSSQGSYNSPLHF. Written as DNA, the CDR3 is TGTGCCAGCAGCTCGCAGGGTTCCTATAATTCACCCCTCCACTTT. Based on the CDR3 plus reference TRBV7-3 and TRBJ1-6, the full variable domain is GAGVSQTPSNKVTEKGKYVELRCDPISGHTALYWYRQSLGQGPEFLIYFQGTGAADDSGLPNDRFFAVRPEGSVSTLKIQRTERGDSAVYLCASSSQGSYNSPLHFGNGTRLTVT.

The chain couples TRBV7-9 to TRBJ1-1; no reliable D call. Germline V CDR1 and CDR2: SEHNR, FQNEAQ (reference sequence). V shed 1 base and J shed 4 bases, with 13 bases lying between them. This CDR3 has 15 residues. The DNA of the CDR3 is TGTGCCAGCAGCTTAGATGGGGAGTGGGGCACTGAAGCTTTCTTT. Residues: CASSLDGEWGTEAFF. Based on the CDR3 plus reference TRBV7-9 and TRBJ1-1, the full variable domain is DTGVSQNPRHKITKRGQNVTFRCDPISEHNRLYWYRQTLGQGPEFLTYFQNEAQLEKSRLLSDRFSAERPKGSFSTLEIQRTEQGDSAMYLCASSLDGEWGTEAFFGQGTRLTVV.

The rearrangement joins TRBV7-3 to TRBJ2-2; D may be TRBD1 (5 bases). CDR3 length equals 14 residues. CDR1 is SGHTA, CDR2 FQGTGA, per germline. Trimming took 0 bases from V and 6 from J, leaving 8 bases between them. The CDR3 region is CASSLTQGSGELFF. CDR3 nucleotide sequence: TGTGCCAGCAGCTTAACCCAGGGATCCGGGGAGCTGTTTTTT. The whole variable domain, remainder taken from reference TRBV7-3 and TRBJ2-2, is GAGVSQTPSNKVTEKGKYVELRCDPISGHTALYWYRQSLGQGPEFLIYFQGTGAADDSGLPNDRFFAVRPEGSVSTLKIQRTERGDSAVYLCASSLTQGSGELFFGEGSRLTVL.

The V call is TRBV7-3, the J call TRBJ2-7; D may be TRBD2 (5 bases). Trimming took off 2 bases at V and 4 bases at J, with 18 bases between the two ends. Germline V gene sequence: CDR1 SGHTA, CDR2 FQGTGA. CDR3 length: 16 amino acids. The CDR3 sequence is CASSLPPPSSAYEQYF. CDR3 coding DNA: TGTGCCAGCAGCTTACCCCCCCCTAGCTCGGCGTACGAGCAGTACTTC.

This sequence joins TRBV5-1 and TRBJ2-1; no reliable D call. The germline V gene encodes CDR1 SGHRS and CDR2 YFSETQ. The CDR3 spans 14 residues. Trimming stripped 5 bases from V and 5 bases from J, with 14 bases between. The DNA for the CDR3 is TGCGCCAGCAGGTTTCGTCGGGTGAACAATGAGCAGTTCTTC. This sequence encodes CASRFRRVNNEQFF.

The chain employs TRBV29-1 and TRBJ2-1, with a weak D call TRBD2 (6 bases). There are 16 residues in the CDR3. Trimming cost V 3 bases and J 7 bases, with 22 bases left between them. The V gene's germline CDR1 is SQVTM and CDR2 ANQGSEA. The CDR3 spells CSVEYSTAGTGNEQFF. The CDR3 DNA reads TGCAGCGTTGAGTACAGTACGGCGGGGACGGGGAATGAGCAGTTCTTC.

The chain combines TRBV6-4 with TRBJ1-3; the D is unclear. Germline assignment: CDR1 MRHNA and CDR2 SNTAGT. This CDR3 region has 19 residues. The V end lost 8 bases, the J end lost 0 bases, and 26 bases lay between the germline ends. CDR3 sequence (DNA): TGTGCCAGCTCCCCCCGCGGGAAGAGGGATTATTACTCTGGAAACACCATATATTTT. Its protein is CASSPRGKRDYYSGNTIYF.

The genes are TRBV20-1 and TRBJ2-7; D is undetermined. CDR1 DFQATT and CDR2 SNEGSKA come from the germline V gene (reference sequence). V gave up 2 bases and J gave up 6 bases, with 8 bases separating them. The CDR3 runs 11 residues. Written as DNA, the CDR3 is TGCAGTGCTAGAATTTCGGGCGAGCAGTACTTC. Its protein product is CSARISGEQYF.

The chain uses TRBV4-2 and TRBJ2-2; tentative D call: TRBD1 (6 bases). The CDR3 covers 15 residues. CDR1 is LGHNA, CDR2 YNFKEQ, per germline. V was cut by 1 base and J by 6 bases, with 12 bases left in between. The CDR3 loop reads CASSQAVQGAGELFF. CDR3 nucleotides: TGTGCCAGCAGCCAAGCCGTACAGGGTGCCGGGGAGCTGTTTTTT.

This clone was seen just once. V usage is TRBV5-4 and J usage is TRBJ2-1; 11 positions match TRBD2. With 0 bases clipped from V and 4 bases from J, the junction kept 9 bases outside the gene matches. Germline V gene data show CDR1 as SGHNT and CDR2 as YYREEE (reference sequence). There are 18 residues in the CDR3. The CDR3 nucleotides read TGTGCCAGCAGCTTGGGCGCTAGCGGGAGGACAACTTACAATGAGCAGTTCTTC. Translating it yields CASSLGASGRTTYNEQFF. Variable domain in full (rest from reference TRBV5-4 and TRBJ2-1): ETGVTQSPTHLIKTRGQQVTLRCSSQSGHNTVSWYQQALGQGPQFIFQYYREEENGRGNFPPRFSGLQFPNYSSELNVNALELDDSALYLCASSLGASGRTTYNEQFFGPGTRLTVL.

This sequence joins TRBV24-1 and TRBJ2-1; TRBD2 might be the D (5 bases). V lost 1 base and J 6 bases, leaving 9 bases between the germline ends. Germline CDR1 is KGHDR and CDR2 is SFDVKD. The CDR3 is made up of 14 amino acids. The DNA for the CDR3 is TGTGCCACCAGTGATTTAGGGCTAGCCAATGAGCAGTTCTTC. This codes for CATSDLGLANEQFF.

This clone occurred once. The V call is TRBV5-1, the J call TRBJ2-5, with unresolved D. Germline V gives CDR1 SGHRS, CDR2 YFSETQ. This CDR3 has 13 residues. Trimming stripped 5 bases from V and 1 base from J, with 9 bases between. The CDR3 sequence is CASSRKAQETQYF. CDR3 sequence (DNA): TGCGCCAGCAGTCGGAAGGCCCAAGAGACCCAGTACTTC.

The gene calls are TRBV13 and TRBJ2-2; perhaps TRBD1 as D (5 bases). Trimming cost V 5 bases and J 8 bases, with 18 bases left between them. The CDR3 has 15 amino acids. Looked up from germline, CDR1 is PRHDT and CDR2 is FYEKMQ (reference sequence). This CDR3 is CASSPDEAGPGELFF. The CDR3, as DNA: TGTGCCAGCAGCCCCGATGAGGCAGGGCCTGGGGAGCTGTTTTTT. Full variable domain (missing parts from reference TRBV13 and TRBJ2-2): AAGVIQSPRHLIKEKRETATLKCYPIPRHDTVYWYQQGPGQDPQFLISFYEKMQSDKGSIPDRFSAQQFSDYHSELNMSSLELGDSALYFCASSPDEAGPGELFFGEGSRLTVL.

V gene TRBV7-2 combines with J gene TRBJ2-1; 7 nucleotides align to TRBD2. The trim removed 4 bases at V and 2 bases at J, leaving 5 bases unmatched. There are 15 residues in the CDR3. Germline V gene lookup returns CDR1 SGHTA and CDR2 FQGNSA. The CDR3 coding sequence is TGTGCCAGCAGCTCAGGACTAGTTCCCTACAATGAGCAGTTCTTC. This codes for CASSSGLVPYNEQFF.

This clone was seen repeatedly, ten times or more. The chain is built from TRBV6-4 and TRBJ2-3; TRBD2 agrees at 11 bases. V lost 4 bases to trimming and J lost 0 bases; unmatched junction nucleotides: 3. Germline V gene sequence: CDR1 MRHNA, CDR2 SNTAGT. This CDR3 is built from 16 residues. Here the CDR3 reads CASSATSGSSTDTQYF. DNA of the CDR3: TGTGCCAGCAGTGCCACTAGCGGGAGCAGCACAGATACGCAGTATTTT.

The chain carries TRBV11-2 and TRBJ2-7; 12 bases are a match to TRBD2. V dropped 0 bases and J dropped 2; count of bases not matched to a gene: 5. This CDR3 has 17 residues. Germline V gene lookup returns CDR1 SGHAT and CDR2 FQNNGV. The CDR3 loop is CASSLEPGLAGTYEQYF. The CDR3 DNA reads TGTGCCAGCAGCTTAGAGCCGGGACTAGCGGGTACCTACGAGCAGTACTTC.

The genes are TRBV7-9 and TRBJ2-5; D may correspond to TRBD1 or TRBD2 (5 bases each). The germline V and J ends were trimmed by 3 bases and 4 bases, with 6 bases remaining between them. Germline lookup yields CDR1 SEHNR and CDR2 FQNEAQ (reference sequence). The CDR3 runs to 12 residues. Here the CDR3 DNA reads TGTGCCAGCAGCTTGGGGGTAGAGACCCAGTACTTC. It is translated as CASSLGVETQYF.

The gene calls are TRBV30 and TRBJ2-5, with 7 bases aligning to TRBD2. Germline trimming cut 4 bases from V and 1 base from J; bases unmatched to any gene: 9. Germline CDR1 GTSNPN, CDR2 SVGIG (reference sequence). The CDR3 runs to 15 residues. The CDR3 bases are TGTGCCTGGACTGGCCCGGGAGGCTTCCAAGAGACCCAGTACTTC. This translates into CAWTGPGGFQETQYF.

The CDR3 here is CASSQEGGDTQYF. The CDR3 nucleotides are TGCGCCAGCAGCCAAGAGGGGGGAGATACGCAGTATTTT. This chain connects TRBV4-3 to TRBJ2-3, with D perhaps matching TRBD2 (6 bases). This CDR3 has 13 residues. Germline CDR1 LGHNA, CDR2 YSLEER. V was shortened by 0 bases and J by 5 bases, with 6 bases between the two germline ends.

This chain links TRBV6-6 with TRBJ2-5, with D unclear. The germline CDR1 and CDR2 sequences are MNHNY and SVGAGI (reference sequence). The CDR3 length is 15 residues. Trimming pared 5 bases from V and 2 bases from J, leaving 15 bases between. The CDR3 protein is CASSTPSRWQETQYF. DNA of the CDR3: TGTGCCAGCAGTACCCCCTCCCGGTGGCAAGAGACCCAGTACTTC.